Listed below are T cell receptor beta chains from one sample, sequenced in a study of identical twins. TCRdb reanalysed the 5' RACE reads using MiXCR and keeps one entry per CDR3 protein. This repertoire shows approximately 500,000 distinct CDR3 sequences, 15% found once; its top ten account for about 0.47%. This same sample was also part of a study on yellow fever vaccine responses in identical twins.

Sequencing used CD4+ T cells sorted from blood. The receptors stem from a woman aged 18-29 years in good health. Both conserved end residues are part of each CDR3. D genes are given only for firm matches. Expanded clones are given a class, and other clones once, few, many or no size at all.

TRBV5-1	TRBD2	TRBJ2-5	NA	15	TGCGCCAGCAGCTCGGGACTAGCAATGGGGGAGACCCAGTACTTC	CASSSGLAMGETQYF
TRBV7-2	NA	TRBJ2-1	NA	16	TGTGCCAGCAGCGTACTTCCTAGCGTGGTAAACAATGAGCAGTTCTTC	CASSVLPSVVNNEQFF
TRBV6-1	NA	TRBJ2-1	NA	14	TGTGCCAGCAGCCGCCGGGACCTCTACAATGAGCAGTTCTTC	CASSRRDLYNEQFF
TRBV7-9	NA	TRBJ1-1	few	15	TGTGCCAGCAGCTTAGTTGGCCGAGGAGATACTGAAGCTTTCTTT	CASSLVGRGDTEAFF
TRBV11-2	TRBD2	TRBJ2-7	NA	15	TGTGCCAGCAGTAACTTGCGGGAGGGCCCCCACGAGCAGTACTTC	CASSNLREGPHEQYF
TRBV3-1	TRBD1	TRBJ2-4	NA	15	TGTGCCAGCAGCCGCCAGACAGGGACGAAGGACATTCAGTACTTC	CASSRQTGTKDIQYF
TRBV9	NA	TRBJ2-3	many	14	TGTGCCAGCAGCGTAACTGGAACCACAGATACGCAGTATTTT	CASSVTGTTDTQYF
TRBV4-1	NA	TRBJ2-4	NA	15	TGCGCCAGCAGCCAAGATCAGGGAGCCAAAAACATTCAGTACTTC	CASSQDQGAKNIQYF
TRBV29-1	NA	TRBJ2-3	few	17	TGCAGCGTTGAAGACGTTGCTAGCGCTCACCGAAGGGATACGCAGTATTTT	CSVEDVASAHRRDTQYF
TRBV2	TRBD1	TRBJ1-5	few	14	TGTGCCAGCAGTTCCCAGGGGGTCAATCAGCCCCAGCATTTT	CASSSQGVNQPQHF
TRBV12-3/TRBV12-4	NA	TRBJ2-2	NA	14	TGTGCCAGCACAACACAGGGTAACACCGGGGAGCTGTTTTTT	CASTTQGNTGELFF
TRBV7-9	NA	TRBJ1-5	NA	13	TGTGCCAGCAGCCCCCCGGGGGCCATTCCCCAGCATTTT	CASSPPGAIPQHF
TRBV9	NA	TRBJ1-4	NA	13	TGTGCCAGCAGCGTAGGGTCTAATGAAAAACTGTTTTTT	CASSVGSNEKLFF